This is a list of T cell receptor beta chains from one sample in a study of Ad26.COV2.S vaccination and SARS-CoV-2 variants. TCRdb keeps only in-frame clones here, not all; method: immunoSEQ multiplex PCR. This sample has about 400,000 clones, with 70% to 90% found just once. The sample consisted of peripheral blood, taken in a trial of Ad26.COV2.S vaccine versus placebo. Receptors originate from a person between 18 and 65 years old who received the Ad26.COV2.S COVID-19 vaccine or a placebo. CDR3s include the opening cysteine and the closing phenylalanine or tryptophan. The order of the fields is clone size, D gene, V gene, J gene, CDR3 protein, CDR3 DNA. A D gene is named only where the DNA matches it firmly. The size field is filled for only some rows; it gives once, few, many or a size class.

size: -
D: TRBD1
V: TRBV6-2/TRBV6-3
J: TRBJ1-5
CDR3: CASSRTTGVGHQPQHF
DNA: TGTGCCAGCAGCCGAACAACAGGGGTTGGCCATCAGCCCCAGCATTTT

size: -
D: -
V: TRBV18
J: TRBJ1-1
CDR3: CASSLVGEAFF
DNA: TGTGCCAGCTCACTGGTCGGAGAAGCTTTCTTT

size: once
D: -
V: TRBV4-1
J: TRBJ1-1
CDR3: CASSPGQNTEAFF
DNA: TGCGCCAGCAGCCCTGGCCAGAACACTGAAGCTTTCTTT

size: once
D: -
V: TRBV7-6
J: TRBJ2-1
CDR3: CASSLSAREQFF
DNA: TGTGCCAGCAGCTTAAGTGCAAGGGAGCAGTTCTTC

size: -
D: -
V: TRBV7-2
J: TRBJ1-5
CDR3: CASSLTGNQPQHF
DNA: TGTGCCAGCAGCTTAACCGGGAATCAGCCCCAGCATTTT

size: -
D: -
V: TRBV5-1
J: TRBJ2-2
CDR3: CASSSLRDTNTGELFF
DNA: TGCGCCAGCAGCTCCCTCCGGGACACGAACACCGGGGAGCTGTTTTTT

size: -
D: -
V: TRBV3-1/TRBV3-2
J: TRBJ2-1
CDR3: CASSQAVYNEQFF
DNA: TGTGCCAGCAGCCAAGCGGTGTACAATGAGCAGTTCTTC

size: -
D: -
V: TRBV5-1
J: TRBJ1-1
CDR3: CASSATGTNTEAFF
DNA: TGCGCCAGCAGCGCGACAGGAACGAACACTGAAGCTTTCTTT

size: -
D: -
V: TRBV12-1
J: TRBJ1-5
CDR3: CASSGVDRIRGNQPQHF
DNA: TGTGCCAGCAGCGGAGTGGATCGCATAAGAGGCAATCAGCCCCAGCATTTT

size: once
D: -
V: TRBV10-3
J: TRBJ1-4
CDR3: CAISESGGTNEKLFF
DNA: TGTGCCATCAGTGAGTCGGGCGGAACTAATGAAAAACTGTTTTTT

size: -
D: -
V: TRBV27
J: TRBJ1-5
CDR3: CASSLPGPNQPQHF
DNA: TGTGCCAGCAGTTTACCGGGTCCGAATCAGCCCCAGCATTTT

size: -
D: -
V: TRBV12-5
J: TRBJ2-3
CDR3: CASGSPDAYPTQF
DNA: TGTGCTAGTGGTTCCCCCGACGCCTACCCCACTCAATTT

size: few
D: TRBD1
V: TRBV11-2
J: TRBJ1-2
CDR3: CASTQGRGPLVYGYTF
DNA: TGTGCCAGCACCCAGGGCAGGGGGCCGTTAGTCTATGGCTACACCTTC

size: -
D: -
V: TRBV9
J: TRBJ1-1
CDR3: CASSVAPQSMNTEAFF
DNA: TGTGCCAGCAGCGTAGCCCCTCAGAGCATGAACACTGAAGCTTTCTTT

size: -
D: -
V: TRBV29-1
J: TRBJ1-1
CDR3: CSVERDTEHTEAFF
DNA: TGCAGCGTTGAGCGGGACACCGAACATACTGAAGCTTTCTTT

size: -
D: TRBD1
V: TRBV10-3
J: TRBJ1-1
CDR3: CAISDLRQGAWGDTEAFF
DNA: TGTGCCATCAGTGATTTGAGACAGGGGGCGTGGGGTGATACTGAAGCTTTCTTT

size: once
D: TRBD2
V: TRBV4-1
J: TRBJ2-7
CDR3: CASSQERKGKAGIYEQYF
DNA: TGCGCCAGCAGCCAAGAACGGAAAGGAAAAGCGGGGATCTACGAGCAGTACTTC

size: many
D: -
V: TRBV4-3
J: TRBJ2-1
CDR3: CASSQAGTEQFF
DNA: TGCGCCAGCAGCCAAGCAGGGACTGAGCAGTTCTTC

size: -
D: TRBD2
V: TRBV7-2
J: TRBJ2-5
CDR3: CASSPPRGVRETQYF
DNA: TGTGCCAGCAGCCCACCCCGGGGGGTTCGAGAGACCCAGTACTTC

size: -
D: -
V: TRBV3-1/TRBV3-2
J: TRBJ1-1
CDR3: CASSPTSTEAFF
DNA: TGTGCCAGCAGCCCTACAAGCACTGAAGCTTTCTTT

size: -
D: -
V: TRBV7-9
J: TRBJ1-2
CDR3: CASSFSGAYGYTF
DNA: TGTGCCAGCAGCTTCTCAGGGGCCTATGGCTACACCTTC

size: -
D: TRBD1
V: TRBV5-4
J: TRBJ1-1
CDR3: CASSSVTGGTEAFF
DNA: TGTGCCAGCAGCTCGGTTACAGGGGGCACTGAAGCTTTCTTT

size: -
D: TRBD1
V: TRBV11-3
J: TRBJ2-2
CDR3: CASSFRGPGGELFF
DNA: TGTGCCAGCAGCTTCAGGGGGCCGGGCGGGGAGCTGTTTTTT

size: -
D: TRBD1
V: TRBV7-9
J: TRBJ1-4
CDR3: CASSPGQGLEKLFF
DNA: TGTGCCAGCAGCCCGGGACAGGGGTTGGAAAAACTGTTTTTT

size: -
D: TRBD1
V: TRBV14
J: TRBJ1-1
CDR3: CASSLRRGQGFEAFF
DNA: TGTGCCAGCAGCCTCCGAAGGGGACAGGGTTTTGAAGCTTTCTTT

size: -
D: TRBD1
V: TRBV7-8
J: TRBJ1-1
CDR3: CASSRQGNTEAFF
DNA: TGTGCCAGCAGCCGACAGGGGAACACTGAAGCTTTCTTT

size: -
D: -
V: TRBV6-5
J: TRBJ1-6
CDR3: CASSTGNSPLHF
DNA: TGTGCCAGCAGTACTGGGAATTCACCCCTCCACTTT

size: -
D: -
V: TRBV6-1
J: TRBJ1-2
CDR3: CASSDLVGYGYIF
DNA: TGTGCCAGCAGTGATTTGGTGGGCTATGGCTACATCTTC

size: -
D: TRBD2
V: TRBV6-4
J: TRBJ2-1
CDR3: CASSYSGGPGNEQFF
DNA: TGTGCCAGCAGCTATAGCGGGGGGCCTGGGAATGAGCAGTTCTTC

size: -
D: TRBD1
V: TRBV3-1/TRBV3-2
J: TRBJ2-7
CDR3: CASSPDRGDEQYF
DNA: TGTGCCAGCAGCCCGGACAGGGGCGACGAGCAGTACTTC

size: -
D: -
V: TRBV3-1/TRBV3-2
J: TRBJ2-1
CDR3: CASSRALGALRDEQFF
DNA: TGTGCCAGCAGCCGCGCTTTAGGGGCCCTTCGAGATGAGCAGTTCTTC

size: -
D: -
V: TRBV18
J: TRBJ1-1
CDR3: CASSPQAAPVTEAFF
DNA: TGTGCCAGCTCACCACAGGCAGCCCCTGTCACTGAAGCTTTCTTT

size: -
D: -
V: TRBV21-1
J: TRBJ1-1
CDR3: CASSKAYSQGNTEAFF
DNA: TGTGCCAGCAGCAAAGCATACTCCCAGGGGAACACTGAAGCTTTCTTT

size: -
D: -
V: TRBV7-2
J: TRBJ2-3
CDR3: CASSLETSTDTQYF
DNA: TGTGCCAGCAGCTTAGAGACCAGCACAGATACGCAGTATTTT

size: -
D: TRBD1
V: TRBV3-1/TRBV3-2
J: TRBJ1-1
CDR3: CASSTNRGWNTEAFF
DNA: TGTGCCAGCAGCACAAACAGGGGATGGAACACTGAAGCTTTCTTT

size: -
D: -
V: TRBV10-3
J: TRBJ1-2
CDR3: CAINRDVLGNYGYTF
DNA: TGTGCCATCAATCGGGACGTCTTGGGGAACTATGGCTACACCTTC

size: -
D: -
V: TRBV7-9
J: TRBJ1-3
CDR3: CASSLALGDLYF
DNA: TGTGCCAGCAGCTTAGCGCTGGGAGATTTATATTTT

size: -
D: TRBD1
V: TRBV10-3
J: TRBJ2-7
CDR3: CAISGRDRGSYEQYF
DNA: TGTGCCATCAGTGGCCGGGACAGGGGCTCCTACGAGCAGTACTTC

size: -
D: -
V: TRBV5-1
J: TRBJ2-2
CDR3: CASMKTNTGELFF
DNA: TGCGCCAGCATGAAGACCAACACCGGGGAGCTGTTTTTT

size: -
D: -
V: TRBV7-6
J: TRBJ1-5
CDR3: CASSRSWGQPQHF
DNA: TGTGCCAGCAGCCGGTCCTGGGGTCAGCCCCAGCATTTT

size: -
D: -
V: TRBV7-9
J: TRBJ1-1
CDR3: CASSALDRTNTEAFF
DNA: TGTGCCAGCAGCGCTCTCGACAGGACGAACACTGAAGCTTTCTTT

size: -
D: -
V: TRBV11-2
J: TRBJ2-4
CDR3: CASSLDLGRLNIQYF
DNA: TGTGCCAGCAGCTTAGATCTCGGCAGATTAAACATTCAGTACTTC

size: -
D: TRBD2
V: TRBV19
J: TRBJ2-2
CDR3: CASRTTGLAGLNTGELFF
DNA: TGTGCCAGTAGGACAACCGGACTAGCGGGGTTGAACACCGGGGAGCTGTTTTTT

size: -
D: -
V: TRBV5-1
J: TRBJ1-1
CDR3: CASSLVGVWDTEAFF
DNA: TGCGCCAGCAGCTTGGTTGGGGTCTGGGACACTGAAGCTTTCTTT

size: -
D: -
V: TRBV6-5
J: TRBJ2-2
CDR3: CASSRLLTGELFF
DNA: TGTGCCAGCAGTCGTCTTCTCACCGGGGAGCTGTTTTTT

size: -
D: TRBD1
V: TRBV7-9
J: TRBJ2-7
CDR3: CASSPTGTGVDEQYF
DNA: TGTGCCAGCAGCCCGACCGGGACAGGGGTTGATGAGCAGTACTTC

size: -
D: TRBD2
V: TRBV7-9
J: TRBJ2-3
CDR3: CASSYGTSRADTQYF
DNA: TGTGCCAGCAGCTACGGGACTAGCAGGGCAGATACGCAGTATTTT

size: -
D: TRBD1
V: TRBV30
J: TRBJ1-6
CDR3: CAWSLDRGSPLHF
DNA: TGTGCCTGGAGTCTGGACAGGGGCTCACCCCTCCACTTT

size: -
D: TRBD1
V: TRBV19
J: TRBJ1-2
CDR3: CASKGGGTNYGYTF
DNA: TGTGCCAGTAAAGGGGGCGGTACTAACTATGGCTACACCTTC

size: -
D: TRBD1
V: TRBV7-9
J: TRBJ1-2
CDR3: CASSLTKPTGLVNYGYTF
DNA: TGTGCCAGCAGCTTAACCAAGCCGACAGGGCTCGTCAACTATGGCTACACCTTC

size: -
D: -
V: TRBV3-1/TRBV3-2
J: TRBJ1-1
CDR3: CASSYKGLEAFF
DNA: TGTGCCAGCAGCTACAAGGGCCTTGAAGCTTTCTTT

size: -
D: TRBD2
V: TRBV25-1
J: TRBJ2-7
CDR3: CASSDSGESSYEQYF
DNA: TGTGCCAGCAGTGACAGCGGGGAGAGCTCCTACGAGCAGTACTTC

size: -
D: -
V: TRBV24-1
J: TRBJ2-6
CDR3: CATSDSGSGANVLTF
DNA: TGTGCCACCAGTGATTCCGGCTCTGGGGCCAACGTCCTGACTTTC

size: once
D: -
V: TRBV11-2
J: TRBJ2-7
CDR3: CASSTTPGAYEQYF
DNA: TGTGCCAGCAGCACAACGCCGGGAGCCTACGAGCAGTACTTC

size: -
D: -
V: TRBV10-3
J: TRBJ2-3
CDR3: CAIRGAGTAGDTQYF
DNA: TGTGCCATCAGGGGCGCCGGGACGGCCGGAGATACGCAGTATTTT

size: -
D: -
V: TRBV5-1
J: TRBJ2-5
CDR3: CASSLRGHTQETQYF
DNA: TGCGCCAGCAGCTTGCGTGGACACACCCAAGAGACCCAGTACTTC

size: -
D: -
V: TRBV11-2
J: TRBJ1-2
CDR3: CASSTISGKGGYTF
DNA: TGTGCCAGCAGCACTATTAGTGGAAAGGGTGGCTACACCTTC

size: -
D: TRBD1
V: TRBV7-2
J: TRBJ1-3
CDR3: CASSLGPTGGSGNTIYF
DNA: TGTGCCAGCAGCTTAGGCCCAACAGGGGGCTCTGGAAACACCATATATTTT

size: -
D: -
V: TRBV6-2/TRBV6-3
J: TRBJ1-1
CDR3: CASSYATWTANTEAFF
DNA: TGTGCCAGCAGTTACGCTACCTGGACAGCGAACACTGAAGCTTTCTTT

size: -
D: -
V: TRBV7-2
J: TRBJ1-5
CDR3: CASSLDGRANQPQHF
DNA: TGTGCCAGCAGCCTCGACGGCAGGGCCAATCAGCCCCAGCATTTT